The clone carrying this T cell receptor (beta chain) has just a few counts. Antigen: not known. The library tagged individual cDNA molecules with unique molecular identifiers. As handled by the study authors: The median was 95,638 TCRs per sample, ranging about 23,224 to 690,600. TCRdb itself ran the reads through MiXCR, one entry per CDR3 protein. TCRdb's processing, not the authors' own work, is the source of the V and J calls. The table includes around 120,000 distinct CDR3 sequences, more than 8.5% detected once. Total RNA was isolated from unfractionated whole blood. CDR1 is MNHEY, CDR2 SVGEGT, per germline. The trim removed 8 bases at V and 0 bases at J, leaving 4 bases unmatched. The CDR3 sequence is 13 residues long. This specimen comes from a study of human T cells and chemical hapten exposure. Findings of the study overall: Unchanged with DPC sensitization were TCRs above 1 in 1000 frequency.

The rearrangement joins TRBV6-2 or TRBV6-3 to TRBJ2-7; 7 positions agree with TRBD1. Sequenced input: whole blood. This clonotype was obtained from a human donor in good health. Some clones in this sample may be carry-over from other donors' samples. This CDR3 reads CASVGDSSYEQYF. CDR3 nucleotide sequence: TGTGCCAGCGTCGGGGACAGCTCCTACGAGCAGTACTTC.